The entry below describes one TCR beta chain. This clonotype was seen a handful of times. No cognate antigen has been identified for it. One base away there is no much larger clone; base qualities are not given. These data are taken from a study of CD8 T cells in ankylosing spondylitis (dated by TCRdb to about 2017). Notes on the research overall: The study profiled T cell receptor beta repertoires in healthy donors and ankylosing spondylitis patients to find disease-linked TCR variants. The full study cohort comprised 20 to 30 ankylosing spondylitis patients and about a hundred healthy donors. Samples of peripheral blood were taken, and for ankylosing spondylitis patients, synovial fluid was collected as well. Results the study describes overall, beyond this receptor: Significant enrichment of the disease-linked clones was reported in matched synovial fluid samples from ankylosing spondylitis patients. In peripheral blood, the disease-linked clones were found at relatively low frequencies and had a CD8+ phenotype. A TCR beta motif made up of under ten highly homologous amino acid variants appeared to be characteristic of blood from ankylosing spondylitis patients. Some of the motif variants had been reported before in the synovial fluid and blood of reactive arthritis patients, a finding that suggests common disease-initiation mechanisms.

Instrument used: Illumina HiSeq 2500. Quantitative 5'-RACE with molecular barcodes was used to prepare TCR beta libraries. Turning to the authors' computational methods: A new computational method, built on a probabilistic model of VDJ rearrangement, was used to identify disease-linked TCR variants. The public reads were run again by TCRdb, first through fastp at Q25 and then through MiXCR, and only productive beta chains were kept. Each CDR3 protein gets just one entry, which takes the most common genes and DNA from the rows behind it. The V and J calls and clone size come from TCRdb's table, not from the authors' own analysis. The sample data list fewer than 200,000 distinct CDR3 sequences, and roughly 10% of these were observed just once. Roughly 16% of the sample lies in the top ten. The germline V end is reduced by 4 bases and the J end by 5 bases; junction bases left unmatched: 9. The germline V gene specifies MDHEN as CDR1 and SYDVKM as CDR2. The CDR3 sequence holds 15 residues, the cysteine and phenylalanine included. Left in the record is the CDR3 DNA by itself, 45 bases read in frame from the first base.

In this chain, TRBV28 is recombined with TRBJ2-7; 9 bases in the junction line up with TRBD1. This receptor was obtained from a female donor with ankylosing spondylitis or in good health (not recorded which). The sample comprised blood, either unsorted or a sorted T cell fraction (not recorded which). The bases are TGTGCCAGCAGTTCTGCCATCACAGGGGGCCACGAGCAGTACTTC. Its amino acids are CASSSAITGGHEQYF.